The rows below give T cell receptor beta chains drawn from one sample of a study of blood T cell repertoires in COVID-19. The assay was immunoSEQ multiplex PCR, and TCRdb's table has in-frame clones only and misses some. The sample yields about 120,000 clones, about 80% seen once. Specimen: peripheral blood. Receptors were obtained from a woman older than 75 with acute or convalescent COVID-19. Both conserved end residues are part of each CDR3. The D gene is left open where the match is weak. Not all rows give a size; the values are once, few, many and, for expanded clones, a class.

V	J	size	D	CDR3	DNA
TRBV19	TRBJ1-1	-	-	CASSIRRGAEAFF	TGTGCCAGTAGTATACGGAGGGGAGCTGAAGCTTTCTTT
TRBV15	TRBJ2-5	few	TRBD1	CATSRGQQETQYF	TGTGCCACCAGCAGGGGACAGCAAGAGACCCAGTACTTC
TRBV4-1	TRBJ1-4	-	TRBD1	CASSQDRVTNEKLFF	TGCGCCAGCAGCCAGGACAGGGTGACTAATGAAAAACTGTTTTTT
TRBV25-1	TRBJ2-3	-	-	CASSNQGIDTQYF	TGTGCCAGCAGTAACCAGGGGATTGATACGCAGTATTTT
TRBV2	TRBJ1-4	once	TRBD1	CASRGQSATNEKLFF	TGTGCCAGCAGGGGACAGTCGGCAACTAATGAAAAACTGTTTTTT
TRBV3-1/TRBV3-2	TRBJ2-3	-	TRBD1	CASSQVQGADTQYF	TGTGCCAGCAGCCAAGTTCAGGGGGCCGATACGCAGTATTTT
TRBV11-2	TRBJ1-3	-	-	CASSLERFGNTIYF	TGTGCCAGCAGCTTAGAGCGCTTTGGAAACACCATATATTTT
TRBV7-3	TRBJ2-3	-	TRBD1	CASSPGGSTDTQYF	TGTGCCAGCAGCCCAGGGGGTAGCACAGATACGCAGTATTTT
TRBV19	TRBJ1-2	few	-	CATNSYYGYTF	TGTGCCACCAACAGTTACTATGGCTACACCTTC
TRBV29-1	TRBJ1-2	few	-	CSVGPGGYTF	TGCAGCGTAGGGCCGGGGGGCTACACCTTC
TRBV28	TRBJ1-2	-	TRBD1	CASSTGGSRGYTF	TGTGCCAGCAGTACAGGGGGGAGTCGTGGCTACACCTTC
TRBV19	TRBJ1-2	once	-	CASSIVLGAHYGYTF	TGTGCCAGTAGTATAGTTTTGGGGGCACACTATGGCTACACCTTC
TRBV4-3	TRBJ2-1	-	-	CASSLDGAREQFF	TGCGCCAGCAGCCTGGATGGGGCTAGGGAGCAGTTCTTC
TRBV5-8	TRBJ1-5	once	TRBD1	CASSLRDRVLQSNQPQHF	TGTGCCAGCAGCCTCCGGGACAGGGTCCTGCAGAGCAATCAGCCCCAGCATTTT
TRBV12-3/TRBV12-4	TRBJ1-6	few	TRBD1	CASTRQGRSPLHF	TGTGCCAGCACCCGACAGGGAAGATCACCCCTCCACTTT
TRBV5-4	TRBJ1-4	once	-	CASSLFAQGREKLFF	TGTGCCAGCAGCTTGTTCGCACAGGGAAGGGAAAAACTGTTTTTT
TRBV3-1/TRBV3-2	TRBJ2-3	-	TRBD2	CASSYHLTSGGASVSDTQYF	TGTGCCAGCAGCTACCATCTGACTAGCGGGGGGGCCTCGGTCTCAGATACGCAGTATTTT
TRBV4-3	TRBJ1-2	few	-	CASSHYREGYGYTF	TGCGCCAGCAGCCACTACAGGGAAGGCTATGGCTACACCTTC
TRBV19	TRBJ2-2	-	TRBD2	CASSRGDTGELFF	TGTGCCAGTAGTCGGGGGGATACCGGGGAGCTGTTTTTT
TRBV5-1	TRBJ2-1	-	-	CASSLDATYNEQFF	TGCGCCAGCAGCTTGGACGCTACCTACAATGAGCAGTTCTTC
TRBV25-1	TRBJ2-7	-	TRBD1	CASSESMGQGAGEQYF	TGTGCCAGCAGTGAATCCATGGGACAGGGGGCAGGCGAGCAGTACTTC
TRBV4-3	TRBJ1-4	-	TRBD1	CASSQDFGQGVEKLFF	TGCGCCAGCAGCCAAGATTTTGGGCAGGGGGTTGAAAAACTGTTTTTT